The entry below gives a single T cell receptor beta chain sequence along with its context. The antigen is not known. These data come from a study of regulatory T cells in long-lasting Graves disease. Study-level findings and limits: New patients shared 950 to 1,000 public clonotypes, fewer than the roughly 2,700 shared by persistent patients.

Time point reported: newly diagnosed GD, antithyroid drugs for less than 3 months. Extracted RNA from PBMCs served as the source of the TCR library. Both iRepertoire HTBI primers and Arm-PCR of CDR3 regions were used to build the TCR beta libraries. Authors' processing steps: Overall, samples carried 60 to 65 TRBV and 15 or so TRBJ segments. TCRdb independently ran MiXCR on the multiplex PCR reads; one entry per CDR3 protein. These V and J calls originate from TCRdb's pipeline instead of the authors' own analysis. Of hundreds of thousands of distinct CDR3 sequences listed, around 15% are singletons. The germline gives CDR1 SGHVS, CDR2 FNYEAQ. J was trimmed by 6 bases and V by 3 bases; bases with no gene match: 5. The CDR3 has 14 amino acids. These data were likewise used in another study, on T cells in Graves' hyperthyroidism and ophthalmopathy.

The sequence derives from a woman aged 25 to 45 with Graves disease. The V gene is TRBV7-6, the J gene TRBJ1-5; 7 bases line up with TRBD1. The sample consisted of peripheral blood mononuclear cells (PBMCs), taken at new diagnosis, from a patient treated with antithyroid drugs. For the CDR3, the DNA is TGTGCCAGCAGCTTTGGGGCAGGGGGTCAGCCCCAGCATTTT. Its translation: CASSFGAGGQPQHF.